This TCR beta chain was recovered during a study of OX40 agonist ivuxolimab in advanced cancers. The overall study: Treatment received earlier with anti-PD-1, anti-PD-L1 or anti-CTLA-4 agents was allowed, and 40% had some. Overall study findings and caveats: Relative to CD4+ cells, CD8+ T cells on average had more expanded clones.

Here immunoSEQ multiplex PCR was the method, and the copy in TCRdb shows in-frame clones only, minus some. The sample holds around 99,000 clones, around 93% seen once. A remark on this clone: Its antigen is as yet unknown.

V shed 1 base and J 5 bases; nucleotides not matched to a gene: 1. Germline V CDR1 and CDR2: SGHTA, FQGNSA. The CDR3 is made up of 14 amino acids. The material was CD4+ or CD8+ T cells sorted from blood, obtained in a trial of the OX40 agonist ivuxolimab. The chain links TRBV7-2 to TRBJ1-1; 10 nucleotides match TRBD1. The TCR sequence derives from an adult with an advanced solid tumor such as melanoma, head and neck, liver or kidney cancer. The CDR3 DNA follows: TGTGCCAGCAGCTTAGGGGGACAGGGGACTGAAGCTTTCTTT. Translating gives CASSLGGQGTEAFF.